What follows is one TCR beta chain and its context. Exposed study participants had met a COVID-19 case within 2 weeks before entry. The sample originates from a study of blood T cell repertoires in COVID-19. About the study: T cells, B-cell-depleted T cells, or PBMCs provided the cDNA or gDNA that served as material.

The CDR3 spans 16 residues. The germline V gene encodes CDR1 SGHDT and CDR2 YYEEEE. Trimming stripped 0 bases from V and 6 bases from J, with 19 bases between. The repertoire was sequenced with immunoSEQ multiplex PCR; TCRdb's copy has only in-frame clones and lacks some. The repertoire holds fewer than 350,000 clones, with 88% as singletons. The rearrangement links TRBV5-6 to TRBJ2-7, with D perhaps matching TRBD2 (7 bases). This TCR derives from a young woman who had been exposed to COVID-19. The sample consisted of PBMCs or T cells enriched from blood (not recorded which). CDR3 loop: CASSLDTGRVGAEQYF. The CDR3, as DNA: TGTGCCAGCAGCTTGGATACAGGGAGGGTAGGTGCCGAGCAGTACTTC.